One sample yielded the 30 T cell receptor beta chains listed below, sequenced in a study of T-cell memory formation after mild COVID-19. TCRdb independently ran MiXCR on the 5' RACE reads; one entry per CDR3 protein. The profile shows 300,000 to 400,000 distinct CDR3 sequences, over 20% of them singletons. The sample was PBMCs or a T cell subset sorted from them (not recorded which). The receptors shown here come from an adult woman who had mild COVID-19 (a few samples of this study predate the infection). Cell type and time point are not known.

This clonotype was found a few times. The rearrangement uses TRBV3-1 and TRBJ1-2; D is undetermined. This CDR3 region has 13 residues. V was trimmed by 0 bases and J by 4 bases, leaving 6 bases between them. From germline, CDR1 is LGHDT and CDR2 YNNKEL (reference sequence). CDR3 DNA: TGTGCCAGCAGCCAAGATGCAGGCTATGGCTACACCTTC. Amino acids: CASSQDAGYGYTF.

This clonotype was found a few times. The rearrangement joins TRBV29-1 to TRBJ2-2; D might be TRBD1 or TRBD2, each matching 5 bases. The CDR3 loop spans 15 amino acids. Germline V gene sequence: CDR1 SQVTM, CDR2 ANQGSEA. V gave up 1 base and J gave up 2 bases, with 11 bases separating them. The CDR3 DNA reads as TGCAGCGTTGAAGGGGCAGGGAGTAACACCGGGGAGCTGTTTTTT. Protein product: CSVEGAGSNTGELFF.

The chain is built from TRBV3-1 and TRBJ2-7; D is possibly TRBD1 or TRBD2 (5 bases each). CDR1 and CDR2 (germline): LGHDT, YNNKEL (reference sequence). V lost 4 bases, J lost 7 bases, and 14 bases lay in between. This CDR3 contains 13 residues. The CDR3 reads CASSRDRSLEQYF. As DNA, the CDR3 is TGTGCCAGCAGCCGGGACCGAAGTTTGGAGCAGTACTTC.

The rearrangement joins TRBV7-2 to TRBJ2-5; 11 bases line up with TRBD1. J lost 5 bases, V lost 5 bases, and 7 bases had no gene match. CDR3 size: 15 residues. Germline CDR1 is SGHTA and CDR2 is FQGNSA. In DNA form, the CDR3 reads TGTGCCAGCAGCCCCCGGGACAGGGGGTTTGAGACCCAGTACTTC. Translation gives CASSPRDRGFETQYF.

The chain links TRBV4-3 to TRBJ2-1; D remains ambiguous. Trimming removed 0 bases at V and 6 bases at J, with 15 bases between. The CDR3 covers 16 residues. Germline loops: CDR1 LGHNA, CDR2 YSLEER. The DNA for the CDR3 is TGCGCCAGCAGCCAAGACGTCGTGCCTAATCCCAATGAGCAGTTCTTC. This gives the protein CASSQDVVPNPNEQFF.

This clonotype occurred a few times. This sequence joins TRBV7-3 and TRBJ2-1; 9 bases map to TRBD1. CDR1 and CDR2 (germline): SGHTA, FQGTGA. The CDR3 spans 13 residues. Germline trimming cut 8 bases from V and 6 bases from J; bases unmatched to any gene: 5. The CDR3 region is CASGDRVSNEQFF. The CDR3 nucleotides read TGTGCCAGCGGGGACAGGGTGTCCAATGAGCAGTTCTTC.

This clonotype was observed a few times. The rearrangement links TRBV27 to TRBJ2-1; D is unclear. The CDR3 is 12 amino acids. Trimming took off 8 bases at V and 6 bases at J, with 11 bases between the two ends. Germline V gene sequence: CDR1 MNHEY, CDR2 SMNVEV (reference sequence). The DNA for the CDR3 is TGTGCCAGCGGCTTCGCTGCCAATGAGCAGTTCTTC. It codes for CASGFAANEQFF.

Many counts were recorded for this clonotype. The chain links TRBV7-2 to TRBJ2-1; D is undetermined. CDR3 size: 12 residues. Germline lookup yields CDR1 SGHTA and CDR2 FQGNSA. Trimming took off 2 bases at V and 4 bases at J, with 3 bases between the two ends. The CDR3 sequence is CASSLNYNEQFF. The CDR3 nucleotides are TGTGCCAGCAGCTTAAATTACAATGAGCAGTTCTTC. Full variable domain (remainder filled in from reference TRBV7-2 and TRBJ2-1): GAGVSQSPSNKVTEKGKDVELRCDPISGHTALYWYRQSLGQGLEFLIYFQGNSAPDKSGLPSDRFSAERTGGSVSTLTIQRTQQEDSAVYLCASSLNYNEQFFGPGTRLTVL.

The chain links TRBV10-3 to TRBJ2-3, with 8 positions matching TRBD1. The CDR3 runs to 14 residues. V lost 6 bases and J lost 3; bases outside the gene matches: 5. CDR1 and CDR2 (germline): ENHRY, SYGVKD. Written as DNA, the CDR3 is TGTGCCATCAGCTGGACAGGGACGACAGATACGCAGTATTTT. This gives the protein CAISWTGTTDTQYF.

V usage is TRBV29-1 and J usage is TRBJ1-2, with 7 bases identical to TRBD1. Germline V gene sequence: CDR1 SQVTM, CDR2 ANQGSEA. The CDR3 covers 14 residues. V trimming: 1 base; J trimming: 3 bases; junction bases outside the gene matches: 5. The CDR3 loop is CSVEGQGVDYGYTF. The CDR3 DNA sequence: TGCAGCGTTGAAGGACAGGGCGTGGACTATGGCTACACCTTC. The full variable domain, its missing parts supplied by reference TRBV29-1 and TRBJ1-2, is SAVISQKPSRDICQRGTSLTIQCQVDSQVTMMFWYRQQPGQSLTLIATANQGSEATYESGFVIDKFPISRPNLTFSTLTVSNMSPEDSSIYLCSVEGQGVDYGYTFGSGTRLTVV.

The chain carries TRBV5-1 and TRBJ2-7; 11 nucleotides align to TRBD1. This CDR3 spans 16 amino acids. Germline V gene sequence: CDR1 SGHRS, CDR2 YFSETQ. V was pared by 0 bases and J by 3 bases, with 5 bases of the junction left unmatched. The CDR3 region is CASSLASGTGGYEQYF. The DNA of the CDR3 is TGCGCCAGCAGCTTGGCCTCCGGGACAGGGGGCTACGAGCAGTACTTC.

This clonotype was found a few times. This chain joins TRBV6-1 and TRBJ2-7; 7 nucleotides line up with TRBD1. Germline assignment: CDR1 MNHNS and CDR2 SASEGT. The CDR3 runs 14 residues. J lost 0 bases, V lost 7 bases, and 6 bases had no gene match. The CDR3 bases are TGTGCCAGCATTAGGGACAGAGTCTCCTACGAGCAGTACTTC. Encoded protein: CASIRDRVSYEQYF.

The sample holds a few counts of this clonotype. The V call is TRBV7-9, the J call TRBJ2-2; 10 nucleotides agree with TRBD2. CDR1 SEHNR and CDR2 FQNEAQ come from the germline V gene (reference sequence). With 10 bases clipped from V and 3 bases from J, the junction kept 8 bases outside the gene matches. CDR3 size: 15 residues. The CDR3 here is CAISTSGVYTGELFF. The CDR3 DNA is TGTGCCATCTCAACTAGCGGGGTCTACACCGGGGAGCTGTTTTTT. Full variable domain (outside the CDR3, taken from reference TRBV7-9 and TRBJ2-2): DTGVSQNPRHKITKRGQNVTFRCDPISEHNRLYWYRQTLGQGPEFLTYFQNEAQLEKSRLLSDRFSAERPKGSFSTLEIQRTEQGDSAMYLCAISTSGVYTGELFFGEGSRLTVL.

In this sample, this clonotype turned up a few times. This chain connects TRBV4-1 to TRBJ2-7; D possibly uses TRBD1 or TRBD2 (5 bases each). The CDR3 runs to 15 residues. V lost 6 bases and J lost 2, with 17 bases in between. Per the germline V gene, CDR1 is MGHRA and CDR2 is YSYEKL. As DNA, the CDR3 is TGCGCCAGCAGTCAGGGAGATTCACCCCCCTACGAGCAGTACTTC. Amino acids: CASSQGDSPPYEQYF.

This clonotype occurred a few times. The chain has TRBV9 and TRBJ2-5; possible D gene TRBD1, 5 bases. V lost 3 bases and J 2 bases, leaving 14 bases between the germline ends. The CDR3 contains 15 residues. CDR1 is SGDLS and CDR2 is YYNGEE in the germline V gene. CDR3 DNA sequence: TGTGCCAGCAGCGAGGGGAACAGAATGCAAGAGACCCAGTACTTC. Amino acid sequence: CASSEGNRMQETQYF.

This clonotype was recorded a few times. The chain couples TRBV11-2 to TRBJ1-2; D ambiguous. The germline V gene has CDR1 SGHAT and CDR2 FQNNGV. Trimming removed 6 bases from V and 2 bases from J, with 13 bases in between. The length of the CDR3 is 14 residues. The CDR3 spells CASSSGLGNYGYTF. The CDR3 bases are TGTGCCAGCAGTTCCGGCCTGGGGAACTATGGCTACACCTTC.

The genes are TRBV5-1 and TRBJ2-5; the D gene is possibly TRBD1 (5 bases). CDR1 and CDR2 (germline): SGHRS, YFSETQ. Trimming took 4 bases from V and 5 from J, leaving 12 bases between them. This CDR3 region has 13 residues. The CDR3 loop reads CASSLHPGETQYF. DNA of the CDR3: TGCGCCAGCAGCCTTCACCCAGGGGAGACCCAGTACTTC. Combining the CDR3 with reference TRBV5-1 and TRBJ2-5 gives the whole variable domain KAGVTQTPRYLIKTRGQQVTLSCSPISGHRSVSWYQQTPGQGLQFLFEYFSETQRNKGNFPGRFSGRQFSNSRSEMNVSTLELGDSALYLCASSLHPGETQYFGPGTRLLVL.

This clonotype appeared a few times. CDR3 amino acids: CASSLDVSYEQYF. The CDR3 DNA reads as TGTGCCAGCAGCCTCGACGTGTCCTACGAGCAGTACTTC. The chain carries TRBV3-1 and TRBJ2-7; no reliable D call. Germline CDR1 is LGHDT and CDR2 is YNNKEL (reference sequence). The CDR3 is 13 amino acids. V lost 4 bases, J lost 1 base, and 8 bases lay in between.

The rearrangement joins TRBV24-1 to TRBJ1-2; maybe TRBD1 (5 bases). The CDR3 is 14 amino acids. Trimming removed 4 bases at V and 4 bases at J, with 12 bases between. Germline assignment: CDR1 KGHDR and CDR2 SFDVKD. The CDR3 sequence is CATSDRGAAYGYTF. The CDR3 region has the DNA TGTGCCACCAGTGACCGAGGGGCGGCCTATGGCTACACCTTC.

The V and J genes are TRBV11-1 and TRBJ2-4, with D tentatively TRBD2 (6 bases). The CDR3 contains 14 residues. CDR1 is SGHAT, CDR2 FQDESV, per germline (reference sequence). Trimming took 8 bases from V and 6 from J, leaving 17 bases between them. The CDR3 protein is CASGGESSLNIQYF. The CDR3 bases are TGTGCCAGCGGCGGGGAAAGCTCCCTAAACATTCAGTACTTC.

The chain employs TRBV9 and TRBJ2-7; possibly TRBD2 for D (6 bases). V was pared by 0 bases and J by 1 base, with 11 bases between. In germline, CDR1 is SGDLS, CDR2 YYNGEE. This CDR3 spans 15 amino acids. This CDR3 is CASSVGTNPSYEQYF. For the CDR3, the DNA is TGTGCCAGCAGCGTAGGGACTAATCCTTCCTACGAGCAGTACTTC.

This clonotype came up a few times. The chain uses TRBV5-1 and TRBJ1-1, with D hard to call. CDR1 SGHRS and CDR2 YFSETQ come from the germline V gene. The CDR3 contains 14 residues. The V end was cut by 4 bases, the J end by 5 bases, with 15 bases between. Here the CDR3 reads CASSPFGTRTEAFF. In DNA form, the CDR3 reads TGCGCCAGCAGCCCATTTGGAACGAGGACTGAAGCTTTCTTT. Full variable domain (outside the CDR3, taken from reference TRBV5-1 and TRBJ1-1): KAGVTQTPRYLIKTRGQQVTLSCSPISGHRSVSWYQQTPGQGLQFLFEYFSETQRNKGNFPGRFSGRQFSNSRSEMNVSTLELGDSALYLCASSPFGTRTEAFFGQGTRLTVV.

A few counts support this clonotype. The rearrangement joins TRBV7-2 to TRBJ1-2; 11 bases are a match to TRBD1. Trimming cost V 5 bases and J 6 bases; bases outside gene matches: 11. Germline V gene lookup returns CDR1 SGHTA and CDR2 FQGNSA. The CDR3 is 16 amino acids. CDR3 sequence: CASSLTSGTGGHGYTF. The CDR3 bases are TGTGCCAGCAGCCTCACCTCCGGGACAGGGGGTCATGGCTACACCTTC. Together with reference TRBV7-2 and TRBJ1-2, the CDR3 gives the full variable domain: GAGVSQSPSNKVTEKGKDVELRCDPISGHTALYWYRQSLGQGLEFLIYFQGNSAPDKSGLPSDRFSAERTGGSVSTLTIQRTQQEDSAVYLCASSLTSGTGGHGYTFGSGTRLTVV.

This clonotype was seen only a few times. The chain employs TRBV9 and TRBJ1-5; 8 bases are shared with TRBD1. Germline CDR1 SGDLS, CDR2 YYNGEE. The CDR3 extends over 16 amino acids. With 1 base clipped from V and 5 bases from J, the junction kept 8 bases outside the gene matches. The CDR3 nucleotides are TGTGCCAGCAGCGTACCCCGACAGGGGAGGGATCAGCCCCAGCATTTT. Its protein product is CASSVPRQGRDQPQHF.

V usage is TRBV12-3 or TRBV12-4 and J usage is TRBJ1-6; D might be TRBD1 (6 bases). V shed 6 bases and J shed 0 bases, with 12 bases lying between them. The CDR3 consists of 16 residues. CDR3 in DNA: TGTGCCAGCAGCACAGGACAGAGCTCCTATAATTCACCCCTCCACTTT. It translates to CASSTGQSSYNSPLHF.

The J gene is TRBJ1-5, the V gene TRBV30; unclear D gene. The CDR3 contains 13 residues. Germline V gene lookup returns CDR1 GTSNPN and CDR2 SVGIG (reference sequence). V was shortened by 0 bases and J by 7 bases, with 10 bases between the two germline ends. Here the CDR3 reads CAWSVALEQPQHF. The DNA for the CDR3 is TGTGCCTGGAGTGTTGCCCTGGAACAGCCCCAGCATTTT.

In its sample, this clonotype was seen many times. V is TRBV4-3 and J is TRBJ2-3, with D possibly TRBD2 on 7 matching bases. This CDR3 is built from 17 residues. Germline CDR1 and CDR2: LGHNA and YSLEER. Trimming removed 1 base at V and 4 bases at J, with 18 bases between. The CDR3 nucleotides are TGCGCCAGCAGCCAAGGTGGGGGCGGGAGAGTACCAGATACGCAGTATTTT. It codes for CASSQGGGGRVPDTQYF.

The chain couples TRBV3-1 to TRBJ2-2, with 13 bases aligning to TRBD2. Germline V gene data show CDR1 as LGHDT and CDR2 as YNNKEL (reference sequence). The CDR3 runs 16 residues. The V segment lost 4 bases and the J segment 4 bases; nucleotides outside the gene matches: 3. CDR3 sequence reads: CASSLRLAGGTGELFF. The DNA of the CDR3 is TGTGCCAGCAGCCTAAGACTAGCGGGGGGCACCGGGGAGCTGTTTTTT. The whole variable domain, remainder taken from reference TRBV3-1 and TRBJ2-2, is DTAVSQTPKYLVTQMGNDKSIKCEQNLGHDTMYWYKQDSKKFLKIMFSYNNKELIINETVPNRFSPKSPDKAHLNLHINSLELGDSAVYFCASSLRLAGGTGELFFGEGSRLTVL.

This clonotype was found a few times. The rearrangement links TRBV2 to TRBJ1-2; 7 bases align to TRBD1. Germline CDR1 SNHLY, CDR2 FYNNEI. V dropped 2 bases and J dropped 9; count of bases not matched to a gene: 9. The CDR3 runs 14 residues. CDR3 bases: TGTGCCAGCAGTGAATTGGTACAGGGGAATCGCTACACCTTC. Protein sequence: CASSELVQGNRYTF.

This clonotype was observed a few times. V and J are TRBV7-8 and TRBJ1-5; D is perhaps TRBD1 (6 bases). This CDR3 comprises 17 residues. CDR1 is SGHVS and CDR2 is FQNEAQ in the germline V gene. With 4 bases removed from V and 0 bases from J, the gap between germline ends came to 16 bases. The CDR3 region is CASSSTTGYYSNQPQHF. In nucleotides, the CDR3 is TGTGCCAGCAGCTCAACGACAGGCTACTATAGCAATCAGCCCCAGCATTTT.